The entry that follows covers one T cell receptor beta chain sequence. Its specificity is unknown. Sequencing was performed with immunoSEQ multiplex PCR; in TCRdb, only in-frame clones are kept and a portion is missing. The sample holds about 150,000 clones, about 94% seen once. The data belong to a study of T cell responses to AZD1222 COVID-19 vaccine. As for the study in general: Pooling was applied to second doses at about 4 or about 12 weeks.

Study results and limitations: Only six people who got AZD1222 tested seropositive at baseline. Spike-specific TCR depth and breadth grew after two AZD1222 doses. No day 14 peak samples; only post-peak repertoires were characterized.

This TCR was sampled from an adult in good health. Sequencing was performed on peripheral blood, taken on day 0 of AZD1222 vaccination.

Written as DNA, the CDR3 is TGTGCCAGTAGCTCCCATGTACGGACAGGGGTCCTGGAGACCCAGTACTTC. It specifies CASSSHVRTGVLETQYF. The chain links TRBV19 to TRBJ2-5, with TRBD1 identical over 9 bases. Trimming at V came to 6 bases and at J to 5 bases, leaving 16 bases not matched to a gene. The CDR3 is made up of 17 amino acids. Germline V gives CDR1 LNHDA, CDR2 SQIVND (reference sequence). Full variable domain (outside the CDR3, taken from reference TRBV19 and TRBJ2-5): DGGITQSPKYLFRKEGQNVTLSCEQNLNHDAMYWYRQDPGQGLRLIYYSQIVNDFQKGDIAEGYSVSREKKESFPLTVTSAQKNPTAFYLCASSSHVRTGVLETQYFGPGTRLLVL.